The 20 T cell receptor beta chains below were found in one sample sequenced in a study of molecular identifiers for immune sequencing clone quantification. TCRdb passed the PCR reads through MiXCR, listing each CDR3 protein once. Of about 500,000 distinct CDR3 sequences in the sample, around 23% are singletons; the top ten hold over 0.6%. Source material: naive CD8+ T cells from blood, with Jurkat cell RNA spiked in. The subset denotes: FACS-sorted CD8+CD4-CCR7+CD45RA+ naive T cells. The receptors derive from a human donor in good health. Some libraries in this study had Jurkat cell RNA spiked in.

There are many counts of this clonotype. V and J are TRBV11-2 and TRBJ1-1, with D possibly matching TRBD1 (6 bases). The CDR3 has 15 residues. Germline CDR1 reads SGHAT; CDR2 reads FQNNGV. V was clipped by 1 base and J by 4 bases, with 13 bases between them. CDR3: CASSLARGAGTEAFF. The CDR3 region has the DNA TGTGCCAGCAGCTTAGCTCGGGGGGCGGGCACTGAAGCTTTCTTT.

This clonotype came up once. The chain is built from TRBV12-3 or TRBV12-4 and TRBJ2-2; D is tentatively TRBD1 or TRBD2 (6 bases each). CDR3 length: 16 residues. V was clipped by 7 bases and J by 6 bases, with 21 bases between them. CDR3: CASTRGTGRYSGELFF. The CDR3 nucleotides read TGTGCCAGCACCAGAGGTACAGGGAGGTATTCCGGGGAGCTGTTTTTT.

With respect to this clonotype: This sequence may be a read error, since a much larger clone differs from it by one base. The rearrangement joins TRBV27 to TRBJ2-3; D not certain. The germline V gene encodes CDR1 MNHEY and CDR2 SMNVEV (reference sequence). V shed 5 bases and J shed 4 bases, with 16 bases lying between them. The length of the CDR3 is 15 residues. Here the CDR3 reads CASSPLRPGADTQYF. In DNA, the CDR3 is TGTGCCAGCAGTCCCTTGCGCCCCGGTGCAGATACGCAGTATTTT.

The rearrangement uses TRBV30 and TRBJ1-1; D is uncertain. The CDR3 spans 11 residues. CDR1 is GTSNPN and CDR2 is SVGIG in the germline V gene (reference sequence). Between the trimmed V and J ends, which lost 0 bases and 5 bases, there was a span of 4 bases. CDR3 DNA sequence: TGTGCCTGGAGTGTTGGGACTGAAGCTTTCTTT. It is translated as CAWSVGTEAFF.

In the case of this clonotype: This may come from a read error, since a much larger clone is one base off. V is TRBV9 and J is TRBJ2-7; 10 bases line up with TRBD2. The CDR3 has 16 residues. Trimming at V came to 7 bases and at J to 3 bases, leaving 13 bases not matched to a gene. CDR1 is SGDLS, CDR2 YYNGEE, per germline. The CDR3 is CASGSTGTSVFYEQYF. DNA of the CDR3: TGTGCCAGCGGCTCGACCGGGACTAGCGTTTTCTACGAGCAGTACTTC.

This chain joins TRBV6-5 and TRBJ2-7; a weak D match, TRBD2 (5 bases). CDR1 MNHEY and CDR2 SVGAGI come from the germline V gene. The CDR3 is 16 amino acids. Trimming took off 0 bases at V and 4 bases at J, with 16 bases between the two ends. The CDR3 nucleotides read TGTGCCAGCAGTTACTCGGAGCGGAAAGCTCCTTACGAGCAGTACTTC. Protein product: CASSYSERKAPYEQYF.

With regard to this clonotype: Given a much more abundant clone one base away, this may be a read error. The V and J genes are TRBV4-3 and TRBJ2-7, with 10 bases fitting TRBD1. The junction had 10 bases not matched to a gene; V was cut back by 2 bases and J by 9 bases. This CDR3 contains 15 residues. Germline CDR1 is LGHNA and CDR2 is YSLEER. The CDR3 here is CASSQTHGQGGGQYF. In DNA, the CDR3 is TGCGCCAGCAGCCAAACTCACGGACAGGGGGGAGGGCAGTACTTC.

The CDR3 nucleotides are TGCACCAGCAGCCGAGATATTGGGAGACAGGCCCACAATCAGCCCCAGCATTTT. The encoded protein is CTSSRDIGRQAHNQPQHF. This sequence joins TRBV1 and TRBJ1-5; TRBD1, the D gene given by the table, was not confirmed from the DNA. TRBV1 is a recognized pseudogene. The CDR3 extends over 18 amino acids.

This clonotype was recorded many times. The chain is built from TRBV14 and TRBJ1-1; no reliable D call. The V gene's germline CDR1 is SGHDN and CDR2 FVKESK. V lost 1 base and J 0 bases, leaving 9 bases between the germline ends. CDR3 size: 15 residues. For the CDR3, the DNA is TGTGCCAGCAGCCAAGTCCTTCAGATGAACACTGAAGCTTTCTTT. This sequence encodes CASSQVLQMNTEAFF. Looking up the rest from reference TRBV14 and TRBJ1-1 gives the full variable domain: EAGVTQFPSHSVIEKGQTVTLRCDPISGHDNLYWYRRVMGKEIKFLLHFVKESKQDESGMPNNRFLAERTGGTYSTLKVQPAELEDSGVYFCASSQVLQMNTEAFFGQGTRLTVV.

This rearrangement joins TRBV12-3 or TRBV12-4 to TRBJ1-4; TRBD1 matches at 7 bases. The ends lost 6 bases at V and 8 bases at J; junction bases unmatched: 15. The CDR3 consists of 16 residues. The CDR3 reads CASSPTGDEEQEKLFF. As DNA, the CDR3 is TGTGCCAGCAGCCCAACAGGGGATGAGGAGCAGGAAAAACTGTTTTTT.

This clonotype was seen many times. The chain has TRBV7-9 and TRBJ2-7; D is possibly TRBD2 (6 bases). V was clipped by 0 bases and J by 7 bases, with 16 bases between them. Germline loops: CDR1 SEHNR, CDR2 FQNEAQ (reference sequence). CDR3 length equals 15 residues. Here the CDR3 reads CASSLALQMEGEQYF. CDR3 DNA: TGTGCCAGCAGCTTAGCCCTACAGATGGAGGGTGAGCAGTACTTC. Supplemented by reference TRBV7-9 and TRBJ2-7, the full variable domain reads DTGVSQNPRHKITKRGQNVTFRCDPISEHNRLYWYRQTLGQGPEFLTYFQNEAQLEKSRLLSDRFSAERPKGSFSTLEIQRTEQGDSAMYLCASSLALQMEGEQYFGPGTRLTVT.

The rearrangement joins TRBV2 to TRBJ2-7, with D unresolved. Germline loops: CDR1 SNHLY, CDR2 FYNNEI. V dropped 6 bases and J dropped 7 bases, with 16 bases sitting between them. The CDR3 runs to 13 residues. The CDR3 DNA follows: TGTGCCAGCAGGGCCACCGAGAGGATTGAGCAGTACTTC. Translated: CASRATERIEQYF.

This clonotype was detected a few times. V is TRBV7-9 and J is TRBJ2-6; D ambiguous. The germline V and J ends were trimmed by 5 bases and 4 bases, with 12 bases remaining between them. Germline V CDR1 and CDR2: SEHNR, FQNEAQ (reference sequence). The CDR3 contains 15 residues. The CDR3 spells CASSVAPLGANVLTF. In nucleotides, the CDR3 is TGTGCCAGCAGCGTGGCCCCTCTAGGGGCCAACGTCCTGACTTTC.

J is TRBJ2-1 and V is TRBV5-4; 11 nucleotides match TRBD2. Per germline, CDR1 SGHNT and CDR2 YYREEE (reference sequence). The CDR3 sequence is 15 residues long. V gave up 3 bases and J gave up 8 bases; unmatched junction bases: 7. CDR3: CASSSASGGPYEQFF. CDR3 in DNA: TGTGCCAGCAGCTCTGCTAGCGGGGGGCCGTATGAGCAGTTCTTC.

The table lists this clonotype with many counts. The chain employs TRBV2 and TRBJ1-5; perhaps TRBD1 as D (5 bases). Trimming took 5 bases from V and 3 from J, leaving 23 bases between them. The CDR3 has 18 amino acids. Germline V CDR1 and CDR2: SNHLY, FYNNEI. This CDR3 is CASSSEQDSPTSNQPQHF. The CDR3, as DNA: TGTGCCAGCAGTTCAGAGCAAGACAGCCCTACGTCCAATCAGCCCCAGCATTTT.

This chain links TRBV29-1 with TRBJ2-1, with 10 positions matching TRBD2. V lost 3 bases, J lost 4 bases, and 15 bases stayed unmatched. This CDR3 region has 18 residues. Germline V gene data show CDR1 as SQVTM and CDR2 as ANQGSEA. The CDR3 nucleotides read TGCAGCGTTGACTGGCGGGCTAGCGGGAGTTCCCGGTACAATGAGCAGTTCTTC. Translated: CSVDWRASGSSRYNEQFF.

The V call is TRBV4-1, the J call TRBJ2-7, with 7 bases that match TRBD2. CDR1 is MGHRA, CDR2 YSYEKL, per germline. V was clipped by 5 bases and J by 0 bases; unmatched bases: 4. The CDR3 runs to 14 residues. The CDR3 region is CASSSTSRSYEQYF. The CDR3 coding sequence is TGCGCCAGCAGCTCGACTAGCCGCTCCTACGAGCAGTACTTC.

The chain joins TRBV4-1 to TRBJ2-3, with a tentative D call TRBD1 (5 bases). Germline V gene sequence: CDR1 MGHRA, CDR2 YSYEKL. V shed 1 base and J shed 2 bases, with 10 bases lying between them. CDR3 length: 15 residues. CDR3 region: CASSQVDRNTDTQYF. The CDR3 bases are TGCGCCAGCAGCCAAGTTGACAGAAACACAGATACGCAGTATTTT.

The CDR3 DNA reads as TGTGCCAGCAGCCCGAGACTAGCGGGGGGTATTCAAGAGACCCAGTACTTC. Its protein is CASSPRLAGGIQETQYF. The chain couples TRBV7-9 to TRBJ2-5; 13 positions agree with TRBD2. Germline CDR1 is SEHNR and CDR2 is FQNEAQ (reference sequence). Trimming removed 5 bases from V and 2 bases from J; junction bases left unmatched: 8. The length of the CDR3 is 17 residues.

This clonotype was observed many times. J is TRBJ2-7 and V is TRBV6-6; D not certain. The ends were cut back, 0 bases at V and 4 bases at J, with 7 bases in the middle. Looked up from germline, CDR1 is MNHNY and CDR2 is SVGAGI (reference sequence). This CDR3 is built from 13 residues. The CDR3 is CASSYSTVYEQYF. The CDR3 bases are TGTGCCAGCAGTTACTCGACGGTGTACGAGCAGTACTTC.